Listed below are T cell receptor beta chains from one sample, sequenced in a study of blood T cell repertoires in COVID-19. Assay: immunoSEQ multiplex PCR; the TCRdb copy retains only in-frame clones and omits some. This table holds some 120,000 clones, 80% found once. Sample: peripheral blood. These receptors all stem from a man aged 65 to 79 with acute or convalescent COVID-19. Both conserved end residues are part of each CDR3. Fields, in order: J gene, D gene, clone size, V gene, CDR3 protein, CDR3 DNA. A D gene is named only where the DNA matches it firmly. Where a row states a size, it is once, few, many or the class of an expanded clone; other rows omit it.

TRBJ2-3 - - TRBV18 CASSLLMSTDTQYF TGTGCCAGCTCACTACTTATGTCGACAGATACGCAGTATTTT
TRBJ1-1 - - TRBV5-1 CASSPGHQNTEAFF TGCGCCAGCAGCCCGGGACACCAGAACACTGAAGCTTTCTTT
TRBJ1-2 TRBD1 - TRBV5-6 CASRGRGQNGYTF TGTGCCAGCAGGGGCAGGGGGCAGAATGGCTACACCTTC
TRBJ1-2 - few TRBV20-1 CSASLGDGYTF TGCAGTGCTAGTCTGGGAGATGGCTACACCTTC
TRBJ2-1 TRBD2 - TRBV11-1 CASSLSSGVGYEQFF TGTGCCAGCAGCTTGAGTAGCGGGGTGGGATATGAGCAGTTCTTC
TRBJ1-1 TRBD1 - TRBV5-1 CASSLGSGTGRIGTEAFF TGCGCCAGCAGTTTAGGTTCAGGGACAGGGCGCATCGGCACTGAAGCTTTCTTT
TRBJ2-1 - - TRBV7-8 CASSKGRDNEQFF TGTGCCAGCAGCAAGGGCAGGGACAATGAGCAGTTCTTC
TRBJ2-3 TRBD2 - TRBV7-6 CASSLAGASTDTQYF TGTGCCAGCAGTTTAGCGGGGGCTAGCACAGATACGCAGTATTTT
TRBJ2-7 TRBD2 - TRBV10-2 CASREGGDLEQYF TGCGCCAGCAGGGAGGGAGGGGACCTCGAGCAGTACTTC
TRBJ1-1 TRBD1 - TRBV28 CASKTGGIGTEAFF TGTGCCAGCAAGACAGGGGGAATTGGCACTGAAGCTTTCTTT
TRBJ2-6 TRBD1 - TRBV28 CASSSGGAGANVLTF TGTGCCAGCAGTTCAGGGGGAGCTGGGGCCAACGTCCTGACTTTC
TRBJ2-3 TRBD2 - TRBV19 CASSIQRGGDTQYF TGTGCCAGTAGTATACAGCGGGGAGGGGATACGCAGTATTTT
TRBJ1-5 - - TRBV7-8 CASSSRSRVSGEPQHF TGTGCCAGCAGCTCTAGATCCAGGGTATCGGGGGAGCCCCAGCATTTT
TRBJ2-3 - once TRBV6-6 CASSPLTGRSTDTQYF TGTGCCAGCAGTCCCCTGACAGGTCGAAGCACAGATACGCAGTATTTT
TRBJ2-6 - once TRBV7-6 CASSFFSPLSSGANVLTF TGTGCCAGCAGCTTCTTCAGTCCTTTAAGCTCTGGGGCCAACGTCCTGACTTTC
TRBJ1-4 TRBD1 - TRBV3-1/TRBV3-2 CASSQGQINEKLFF TGTGCCAGCAGCCAGGGACAGATTAATGAAAAACTGTTTTTT
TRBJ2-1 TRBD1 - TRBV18 CASSPLAGGKMGNEQFF TGTGCCAGCTCACCATTGGCAGGGGGCAAAATGGGCAATGAGCAGTTCTTC
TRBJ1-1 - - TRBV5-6 CASSQTENTEAFF TGTGCCAGCAGCCAGACAGAAAACACTGAAGCTTTCTTT
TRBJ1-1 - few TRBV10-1 CASSESNRGGTEAFF TGCGCCAGCAGTGAGTCGAATAGGGGAGGGACTGAAGCTTTCTTT
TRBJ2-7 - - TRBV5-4 CASSLGQGVEQYF TGTGCCAGCAGCTTGGGTCAAGGGGTAGAGCAGTACTTC
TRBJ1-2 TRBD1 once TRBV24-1 CATSDASGTGGYTF TGTGCCACCAGTGACGCGTCCGGGACAGGGGGCTACACCTTC
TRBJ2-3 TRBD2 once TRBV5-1 CASSIGLAASTDTQYF TGCGCCAGCAGCATAGGACTAGCGGCTAGCACAGATACGCAGTATTTT
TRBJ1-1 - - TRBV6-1 CATRAGATTEAFF TGTGCCACCAGGGCAGGGGCGACCACTGAAGCTTTCTTT
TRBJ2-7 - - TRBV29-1 CSVRTDTYEQYF TGCAGCGTCCGGACAGATACCTACGAGCAGTACTTC
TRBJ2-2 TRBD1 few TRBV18 CASSGQGSNTGELFF TGTGCCAGCTCAGGACAGGGTTCGAACACCGGGGAGCTGTTTTTT
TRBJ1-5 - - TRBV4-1 CASSQDRGGDQPQHF TGCGCCAGCAGCCAAGACAGGGGAGGGGATCAGCCCCAGCATTTT
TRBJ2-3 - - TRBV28 CASSLPYHTQYF TGTGCCAGCAGTTTACCCTACCATACGCAGTATTTT
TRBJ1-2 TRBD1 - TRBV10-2 CASSVGQGGYGYTF TGCGCCAGCAGTGTAGGACAGGGAGGATATGGCTACACCTTC
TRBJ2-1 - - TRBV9 CASSPNPRGEQFF TGTGCCAGCAGCCCGAACCCTCGGGGTGAGCAGTTCTTC
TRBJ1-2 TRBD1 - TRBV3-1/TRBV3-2 CASSLTQGAHGYTF TGTGCCAGCAGCCTCACACAGGGGGCCCATGGCTACACCTTC
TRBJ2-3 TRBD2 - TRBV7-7 CASSQIAGGGTDTQYF TGTGCTAGCAGCCAAATAGCGGGGGGAGGCACAGATACGCAGTATTTT
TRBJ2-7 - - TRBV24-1 CATSDGTRYYEQYF TGTGCCACCAGTGATGGGACACGATACTACGAGCAGTACTTC
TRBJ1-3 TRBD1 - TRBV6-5 CASSWTGYGNTIYF TGTGCCAGCAGTTGGACAGGGTACGGAAACACCATATATTTT
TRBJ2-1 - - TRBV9 CASSVELGYNEQFF TGTGCCAGCAGCGTAGAACTAGGCTACAATGAGCAGTTCTTC
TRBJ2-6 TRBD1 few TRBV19 CASSIGQGYSGANVLTF TGTGCCAGTAGTATCGGACAGGGCTACTCTGGGGCCAACGTCCTGACTTTC
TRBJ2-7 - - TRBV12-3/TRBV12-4 CASSLANTYEQYF TGTGCCAGCAGTTTAGCGAACACCTACGAGCAGTACTTC
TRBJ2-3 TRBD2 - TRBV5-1 CASSLVSGGYTDTQYF TGCGCCAGCAGCTTGGTGTCGGGGGGGTACACAGATACGCAGTATTTT
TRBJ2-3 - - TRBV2 CARRLGQSTDTQYF TGTGCCAGGCGACTTGGACAGAGCACAGATACGCAGTATTTT
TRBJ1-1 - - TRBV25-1 CASSNPRGGAGGTEAFF TGTGCCAGCAGTAATCCACGTGGGGGGGCGGGAGGCACTGAAGCTTTCTTT